This T cell receptor beta chain was sequenced during a study of pediatric ulcerative colitis. During colonoscopy, one to two rectal pinch biopsies were collected. The length of the CDR3 is 13 residues. V was shortened by 2 bases and J by 6 bases, with 8 bases between the two germline ends. CDR1 is MNHEY, CDR2 SMNVEV, per germline (reference sequence). This table comes from immunoSEQ multiplex PCR, and its TCRdb copy is limited to in-frame clones, with some not included. This table has fewer than 20,000 clones, approximately 80% appearing once. The chain couples TRBV27 to TRBJ2-1; no clear D gene. Sequenced: gut tissue. This sequence originates from a boy aged 5-17 years who was a control in a study of pediatric ulcerative colitis. CDR3 coding DNA: TGTGCCAGCAGTTTACCCAGACTCAATGAGCAGTTCTTC. Translating it yields CASSLPRLNEQFF.